This entry is about one T cell receptor beta chain. Its matching antigen is unknown. The sample comes from a study of identical twins. Addition of a universal primer site occurred through template switching, and cDNA carried unique molecular identifiers. TCRdb used MiXCR to reprocess the 5' RACE reads, holding one entry per CDR3 protein. The sample has hundreds of thousands of distinct CDR3 sequences, less than 25% seen once. CDR1 and CDR2 (germline): SNHLY, FYNNEI. This CDR3 comprises 13 residues. The V gene lost 3 bases and the J gene lost 7 bases, with 7 bases spanning the gap. Regarding the study as a whole: Where beta out-of-frame sequences were concerned, excess twin sharing was weaker.

These data were also reused for a study on T cells expressing NK-cell markers. From that paper: Seven of the eight sequenced donors were classified as HCMV-seropositive, and one was classified as seronegative. Nothing established the HCMV specificity of expanded NKG2C+ T cell clones.

Sequencing used CD4+ T cells sorted from blood. V is TRBV2 and J is TRBJ1-6; no clear D. This receptor was obtained from a woman aged 18-29 years in good health. CDR3 protein: CASSDRSNSPLHF. CDR3 nucleotide sequence: TGTGCCAGCAGTGACAGGAGCAATTCACCCCTCCACTTT.